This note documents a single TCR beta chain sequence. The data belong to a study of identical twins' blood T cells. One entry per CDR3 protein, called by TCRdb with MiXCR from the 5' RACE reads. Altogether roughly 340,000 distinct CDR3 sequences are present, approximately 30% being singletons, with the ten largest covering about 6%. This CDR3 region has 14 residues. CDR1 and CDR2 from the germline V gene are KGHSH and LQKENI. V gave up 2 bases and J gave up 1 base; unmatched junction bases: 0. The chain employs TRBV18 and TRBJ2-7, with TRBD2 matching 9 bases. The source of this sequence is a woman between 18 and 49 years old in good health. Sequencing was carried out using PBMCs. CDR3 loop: CASSPAGGSYEQYF. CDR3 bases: TGTGCCAGCTCACCAGCGGGAGGGTCCTACGAGCAGTACTTC. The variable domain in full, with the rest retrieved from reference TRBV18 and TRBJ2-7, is NAGVMQNPRHLVRRRGQEARLRCSPMKGHSHVYWYRQLPEEGLKFMVYLQKENIIDESGMPKERFSAEFPKEGPSILRIQQVVRGDSAAYFCASSPAGGSYEQYFGPGTRLTVT.